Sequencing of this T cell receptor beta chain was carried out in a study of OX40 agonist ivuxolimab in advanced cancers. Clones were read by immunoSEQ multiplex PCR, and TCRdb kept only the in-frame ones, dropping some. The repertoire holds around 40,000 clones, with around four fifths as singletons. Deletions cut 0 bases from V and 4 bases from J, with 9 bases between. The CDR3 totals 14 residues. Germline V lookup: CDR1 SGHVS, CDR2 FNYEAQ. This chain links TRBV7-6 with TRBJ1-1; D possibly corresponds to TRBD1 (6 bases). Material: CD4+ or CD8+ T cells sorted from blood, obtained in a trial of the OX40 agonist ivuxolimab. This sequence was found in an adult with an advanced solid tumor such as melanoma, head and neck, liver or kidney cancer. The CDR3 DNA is TGTGCCAGCAGCTTAGCGGCACAGGGCACTGAAGCTTTCTTT. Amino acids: CASSLAAQGTEAFF.